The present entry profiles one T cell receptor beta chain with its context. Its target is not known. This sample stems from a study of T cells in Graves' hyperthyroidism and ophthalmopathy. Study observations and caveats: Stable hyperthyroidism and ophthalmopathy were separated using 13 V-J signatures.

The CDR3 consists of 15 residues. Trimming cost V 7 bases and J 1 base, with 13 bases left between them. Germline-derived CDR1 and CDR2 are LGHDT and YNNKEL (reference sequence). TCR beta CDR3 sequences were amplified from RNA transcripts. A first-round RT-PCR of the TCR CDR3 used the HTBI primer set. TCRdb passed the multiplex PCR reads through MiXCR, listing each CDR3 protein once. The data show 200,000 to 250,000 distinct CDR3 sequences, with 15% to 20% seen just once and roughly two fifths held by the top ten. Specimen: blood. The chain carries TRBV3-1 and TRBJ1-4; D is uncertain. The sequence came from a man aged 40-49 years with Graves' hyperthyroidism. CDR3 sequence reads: CASTRTGITNEKLFF. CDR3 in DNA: TGTGCCAGCACCAGAACCGGGATAACTAATGAAAAACTGTTTTTT.